These 8 T cell receptor beta chains were sequenced from one sample in a study of T-cell reconstitution after alpha-beta-depleted transplantation in children. It was with unique molecular identifiers that the TCRbeta library was prepared. TCRdb recomputed calls from the PCR reads with MiXCR, one row per CDR3 protein. The sample includes 700,000 to 850,000 distinct CDR3 sequences, roughly 15% seen only once; the top ten take under 6%. The sample here was PBMCs, mostly from graft donor cells, taken 360 days after TCRalphabeta/CD19-depleted stem cell transplant. Receptors were obtained from a male patient between 10 and 17 years old who had a stem cell transplant for acute lymphoblastic leukemia, so the T cells may come from the graft donor.

This clonotype was detected only once. The J gene is TRBJ1-5, the V gene TRBV27; D possibly corresponds to TRBD1 (6 bases). Germline V CDR1 and CDR2: MNHEY, SMNVEV (reference sequence). The CDR3 runs 15 residues. V was pared by 10 bases and J by 0 bases, with 16 bases between. The CDR3 region is CATRTAPYSNQPQHF. In DNA form, the CDR3 reads TGTGCCACCAGGACAGCACCTTATAGCAATCAGCCCCAGCATTTT.

This clonotype was seen more than once but under ten times. The chain is built from TRBV12-3 or TRBV12-4 and TRBJ2-2; 12 bases line up with TRBD2. The CDR3 runs to 20 residues. V trimming: 3 bases; J trimming: 0 bases; junction bases outside the gene matches: 11. CDR3 sequence reads: CASSFRMALAGGPNTGELFF. CDR3 in DNA: TGTGCCAGCAGTTTTCGGATGGCGCTAGCGGGAGGGCCGAACACCGGGGAGCTGTTTTTT.

This clonotype was recorded a few times. The chain carries TRBV10-2 and TRBJ1-1; the D gene is possibly TRBD1 (5 bases). V lost 4 bases, J lost 6 bases, and 15 bases lay in between. CDR1 is WSHSY and CDR2 is SAAADI in the germline V gene. This CDR3 is built from 14 residues. CDR3: CASSVNQGAAEAFF. CDR3 sequence (DNA): TGCGCCAGCAGTGTAAATCAGGGAGCCGCTGAAGCTTTCTTT.

V gene TRBV12-3 or TRBV12-4 combines with J gene TRBJ1-2; D is uncertain. This CDR3 has 13 residues. V was clipped by 1 base and J by 8 bases, with 11 bases between them. CDR3: CASSLGFRRGYTF. The CDR3 nucleotides read TGTGCCAGCAGTTTAGGGTTCAGGCGGGGCTACACCTTC.

The gene calls are TRBV7-9 and TRBJ2-7; D remains unclear. Germline CDR1 reads SEHNR; CDR2 reads FQNEAQ (reference sequence). Trimming stripped 1 base from V and 6 bases from J, with 13 bases between. This CDR3 has 14 amino acids. The CDR3 region is CASSLGFRSGEQYF. The CDR3 nucleotides are TGTGCCAGCAGCTTAGGATTCAGATCCGGCGAGCAGTACTTC.

This rearrangement joins TRBV4-1 to TRBJ2-1, with 8 bases aligning to TRBD2. J was trimmed by 16 bases and V by 4 bases; bases with no gene match: 18. Germline V CDR1 and CDR2: MGHRA, YSYEKL. CDR3 length equals 15 residues. The CDR3 DNA reads as TGCGCCAGCAGCCCCCATCGGCGGGAGGAGGCCCGCGGATTCTTC. It codes for CASSPHRREEARGFF.

This clonotype has at least ten counts. This chain joins TRBV18 and TRBJ2-1; D gene uncertain. Deletions cut 3 bases from V and 2 bases from J, with 8 bases between. The CDR3 spans 14 residues. Germline V gene data show CDR1 as KGHSH and CDR2 as LQKENI. DNA for the CDR3: TGTGCCAGCTCACCTATGGGGACCTACAATGAGCAGTTCTTC. Its translation is CASSPMGTYNEQFF.

In its sample, this clonotype was seen a few times. The rearrangement links TRBV24-1 to TRBJ1-5; 7 nucleotides align to TRBD1. The germline gives CDR1 KGHDR, CDR2 SFDVKD. This CDR3 has 15 residues. V gave up 5 bases and J gave up 2 bases; unmatched junction bases: 5. The CDR3 sequence: CATSAGGMGNQPQHF. The CDR3 DNA reads as TGTGCCACCAGTGCAGGGGGGATGGGCAATCAGCCCCAGCATTTT.